This TCR beta chain originates from a study of T-cell memory formation after mild COVID-19. TCRdb itself ran the 5' RACE reads through MiXCR, one entry per CDR3 protein. Altogether 350,000 to 450,000 distinct CDR3 sequences are present, around 24% being singletons, with the ten largest covering about 10%. On this clonotype itself: Its antigen remains unidentified.

Study-level findings and limits: Day 15 to 85 contracting clones showed balanced CD4/CD8; day 15 to 37 expanders favored CD4+.

Looked up from germline, CDR1 is SQVTM and CDR2 is ANQGSEA. The CDR3 totals 11 residues. Trimming shortened V by 6 bases and J by 4 bases, and 9 bases separated the two germline ends. This receptor was taken from an adult woman who had mild COVID-19 (a few samples of this study predate the infection). Cell type and time point are not known. This chain connects TRBV29-1 to TRBJ1-2; D gene ambiguous. The sequencing sample was made of PBMCs or a T cell subset sorted from them (not recorded which). The CDR3 protein is CSVRSLYGYTF. The CDR3 DNA follows: TGCAGCGTCCGATCTCTCTATGGCTACACCTTC.